This TCR beta chain is from a study of blood T cell repertoires in COVID-19. Across the study: COVID-19 samples collected from the United States, Italy and Spain covered acute and convalescent phases. In each case, the material was cDNA or gDNA derived from T cells, B-cell-depleted T cells, or PBMCs.

In the study's own analysis: Nucleated cell counts were estimated from reference gene primer amplification. Measured with immunoSEQ multiplex PCR; TCRdb has only the in-frame clones, and not every one. The DNA was the basis for D and trimming; V, J and clone size are from that table. This table has about 240,000 clones, about 85% appearing once. V was pared by 4 bases and J by 6 bases, with 5 bases of the junction left unmatched. Germline V CDR1 and CDR2: ENHRY, SYGVKD. The CDR3 spans 14 residues. This TCR was recovered from a man aged 55-75 years who had recovered from COVID-19. What was sequenced was peripheral blood. V usage is TRBV10-3 and J usage is TRBJ1-2; the match to TRBD1 covers 10 bases. In DNA form, the CDR3 reads TGTGCCATCAGTGCGACGACAGGGGGCGATGGCTACACCTTC. It encodes CAISATTGGDGYTF.